This passage covers 24 T cell receptor beta chains from one sample sequenced in a study of blood T cell repertoires in COVID-19. The table came from immunoSEQ multiplex PCR; TCRdb's copy has only in-frame clones and leaves some out. The top ten hold about an eighth of the sample, which has some 140,000 clones, about 76% seen once. The sample consisted of peripheral blood. These TCRs come from a man aged 80 or over with acute or convalescent COVID-19.

The chain joins TRBV19 to TRBJ2-7, with D perhaps matching TRBD1 (5 bases). Germline V gene sequence: CDR1 LNHDA, CDR2 SQIVND (reference sequence). Trimming took 1 base from V and 3 from J, leaving 10 bases between them. CDR3 size: 14 residues. This CDR3 is CASSIGQGNYEQYF. Here the CDR3 DNA reads TGTGCCAGTAGTATAGGTCAGGGCAACTACGAGCAGTACTTC.

The chain links TRBV18 to TRBJ2-7; no clear D. CDR3 length equals 15 residues. Looked up from germline, CDR1 is KGHSH and CDR2 is LQKENI. Trimming pared 1 base from V and 6 bases from J, leaving 16 bases between. The CDR3 region is CASSPRPLNSGEQYF. The CDR3 DNA reads TGTGCCAGCTCACCACGTCCCCTAAACAGTGGCGAGCAGTACTTC.

The V gene is TRBV2, the J gene TRBJ1-2; 11 bases match TRBD1. This CDR3 has 17 residues. The germline gives CDR1 SNHLY, CDR2 FYNNEI. After removal of 3 bases from V and 6 bases from J, the junction contained 12 bases not matched to a gene. Here the CDR3 DNA reads TGTGCCAGCAGTGAGGAAGTCGGCGGGGACAGGGGGAATGGCTACACCTTC. As protein: CASSEEVGGDRGNGYTF.

The chain recombines TRBV6-5 with TRBJ1-2; weak D call: TRBD1 (5 bases). CDR1 MNHEY and CDR2 SVGAGI come from the germline V gene. The CDR3 length is 15 residues. V was shortened by 0 bases and J by 3 bases, with 11 bases between the two germline ends. DNA of the CDR3: TGTGCCAGCAGTTACTCAGGGGTTACGGACTATGGCTACACCTTC. It is translated as CASSYSGVTDYGYTF.

In the case of this clone: The junction differs from germline at one of its ends, possibly a read error. The CDR3 nucleotides read TGTGCCAGCAGCTTGGGCTCCCAAGGACAGCTCTGG. Protein: CASSLGSQGQLW. The chain combines TRBV7-9 with TRBJ1-1, with D possibly being TRBD1 (6 bases). Germline assignment: CDR1 SEHNR and CDR2 FQNEAQ (reference sequence). The CDR3 contains 12 residues.

The rearrangement joins TRBV18 to TRBJ1-2; no firm D call. The CDR3 has 14 residues. Per germline, CDR1 KGHSH and CDR2 LQKENI. V lost 0 bases and J lost 2, with 7 bases in between. The CDR3 coding sequence is TGTGCCAGCTCACCACCGGCAGGAAACTATGGCTACACCTTC. This translates into CASSPPAGNYGYTF.

This sequence joins TRBV11-1 and TRBJ2-4, with 13 bases fitting TRBD2. V lost 5 bases to trimming and J lost 7 bases; unmatched junction nucleotides: 5. The CDR3 has 15 residues. Germline V gene lookup returns CDR1 SGHAT and CDR2 FQDESV (reference sequence). The chain's CDR3 is CASSPRTSGGNIQYF. DNA of the CDR3: TGTGCCAGCAGCCCCCGGACTAGCGGGGGTAACATTCAGTACTTC.

The chain uses TRBV18 and TRBJ1-4; the D gene is possibly TRBD1 (5 bases). V lost 3 bases to trimming and J lost 5 bases, with 16 bases between them. The CDR3 extends over 16 amino acids. Germline loops: CDR1 KGHSH, CDR2 LQKENI. CDR3 amino acids: CASSPPGPGRNEKLFF. CDR3 DNA: TGTGCCAGCTCACCCCCGGGTCCAGGGAGGAATGAAAAACTGTTTTTT.

The chain couples TRBV5-1 to TRBJ1-3, with a tentative D call TRBD1 (5 bases). Germline CDR1 and CDR2: SGHRS and YFSETQ. The ends were cut back, 3 bases at V and 3 bases at J, with 10 bases in the middle. This CDR3 region has 14 residues. The CDR3 DNA reads as TGCGCCAGCAGCTCGCAGGGTGGTGGAAACACCATATATTTT. It is translated as CASSSQGGGNTIYF.

V and J are TRBV18 and TRBJ1-1; TRBD1 agrees at 11 bases. This CDR3 contains 16 residues. V was clipped by 6 bases and J by 0 bases; unmatched bases: 6. In germline, CDR1 is KGHSH, CDR2 LQKENI. The CDR3 here is CASSQGQGDLNTEAFF. CDR3 in DNA: TGTGCCAGCTCCCAGGGACAGGGGGATTTGAACACTGAAGCTTTCTTT.

V usage is TRBV6-2 or TRBV6-3 and J usage is TRBJ1-5, with D maybe TRBD1 (5 bases). V was shortened by 5 bases and J by 4 bases, with 12 bases between the two germline ends. Germline V lookup: CDR1 MNHEY, CDR2 SVGEGT. The CDR3 sequence is 14 residues long. The CDR3 region is CASSTTGENQPQHF. The CDR3 region has the DNA TGTGCCAGCAGTACGACGGGGGAAAATCAGCCCCAGCATTTT.

This clone was recorded once. V and J are TRBV20-1 and TRBJ2-5, with TRBD2 matching 7 bases. This CDR3 comprises 12 residues. Germline V lookup: CDR1 DFQATT, CDR2 SNEGSKA (reference sequence). The ends lost 3 bases at V and 5 bases at J; junction bases unmatched: 3. The CDR3 reads CSASVGGETQYF. CDR3 sequence (DNA): TGCAGTGCTAGTGTGGGGGGGGAGACCCAGTACTTC.

This clone was recorded a few times. This sequence joins TRBV7-9 and TRBJ1-1; 8 nucleotides line up with TRBD1. The CDR3 runs to 13 residues. CDR1 and CDR2 (germline): SEHNR, FQNEAQ (reference sequence). Germline trimming cut 5 bases from V and 3 bases from J; bases unmatched to any gene: 2. CDR3 amino acids: CASSLTGDTEAFF. The DNA of the CDR3 is TGTGCCAGCAGCCTGACAGGGGACACTGAAGCTTTCTTT.

CDR3 bases: TGTGCCCCCCCCTTTCCGTTCTATCCGGGGGACGAGCAGTACTTC. This gives the protein CAPPFPFYPGDEQYF. The chain is built from TRBV5-3 and TRBJ2-7, with D perhaps TRBD2 (6 bases). TRBV5-3 is treated as an ORF (open reading frame) with a function not yet certain. This CDR3 has 15 residues. Trimming removed 10 bases at V and 5 bases at J, with 25 bases between.

This chain links TRBV5-4 with TRBJ1-4; 8 bases line up with TRBD1. The V and J ends lost 4 bases and 7 bases, in that order; junction bases with no gene match: 9. Germline-derived CDR1 and CDR2 are SGHNT and YYREEE (reference sequence). The CDR3 is made up of 15 amino acids. The CDR3 spells CASSTSGTGFEKLFF. The CDR3 nucleotides are TGTGCCAGCAGCACCTCCGGGACAGGATTTGAAAAACTGTTTTTT.

This chain links TRBV7-9 with TRBJ1-4, with 7 nucleotides matching TRBD1. The germline gives CDR1 SEHNR, CDR2 FQNEAQ (reference sequence). This CDR3 spans 15 amino acids. V trimming: 5 bases; J trimming: 4 bases; junction bases outside the gene matches: 7. The CDR3 loop reads CASSQAGGSNEKLFF. The CDR3 nucleotides read TGTGCCAGCAGCCAGGCAGGGGGGAGTAATGAAAAACTGTTTTTT.

The J gene is TRBJ2-2, the V gene TRBV19; 7 positions agree with TRBD2. Trimming at V came to 5 bases and at J to 4 bases, leaving 7 bases not matched to a gene. The CDR3 covers 15 residues. CDR1 is LNHDA and CDR2 is SQIVND in the germline V gene (reference sequence). CDR3 coding DNA: TGTGCCAGTAGTCGTAGCGGGTACGTCACCGGGGAGCTGTTTTTT. Translated, it gives CASSRSGYVTGELFF. Full variable domain (outside the CDR3, taken from reference TRBV19 and TRBJ2-2): DGGITQSPKYLFRKEGQNVTLSCEQNLNHDAMYWYRQDPGQGLRLIYYSQIVNDFQKGDIAEGYSVSREKKESFPLTVTSAQKNPTAFYLCASSRSGYVTGELFFGEGSRLTVL.

The V call is TRBV27, the J call TRBJ1-2; D ambiguous. Per the germline V gene, CDR1 is MNHEY and CDR2 is SMNVEV (reference sequence). There are 13 residues in the CDR3. Trimming removed 6 bases from V and 4 bases from J, with 12 bases in between. The CDR3 DNA sequence: TGTGCCAGCAGCCTCAGGCCTTCCTATGGCTACACCTTC. It yields the protein CASSLRPSYGYTF.

V gene TRBV7-3 combines with J gene TRBJ2-3; D possibly corresponds to TRBD2 (5 bases). V dropped 5 bases and J dropped 2 bases, with 11 bases sitting between them. From germline, CDR1 is SGHTA and CDR2 FQGTGA. The CDR3 spans 14 residues. The CDR3 bases are TGTGCCAGCAGCCTCGACTACGCCACAGATACGCAGTATTTT. It translates to CASSLDYATDTQYF.

The chain combines TRBV9 with TRBJ2-2; a possible D gene is TRBD2 (6 bases). This CDR3 region has 14 residues. The V end lost 3 bases, the J end lost 6 bases, and 12 bases lay between the germline ends. Germline V CDR1 and CDR2: SGDLS, YYNGEE. DNA for the CDR3: TGTGCCAGCAGCGCCTATAGCGGATCCGGGGAGCTGTTTTTT. Residues: CASSAYSGSGELFF.

CDR3 residues: CASSQVLDWGYTF. CDR3 nucleotide sequence: TGTGCCAGCAGCCAAGTCCTCGACTGGGGCTACACCTTC. V gene TRBV3-1 (or the pseudogene TRBV3-2) combines with J gene TRBJ1-2; D is unresolved. Deletions cut 1 base from V and 8 bases from J, with 11 bases between. Germline CDR1 LGHDT, CDR2 YNNKEL (reference sequence). This CDR3 comprises 13 residues.

This clone occurred a few times. The genes are TRBV19 and TRBJ2-7; D uncertain. V gave up 5 bases and J gave up 0 bases, with 14 bases separating them. The V gene's germline CDR1 is LNHDA and CDR2 SQIVND (reference sequence). This CDR3 is 15 amino acids long. CDR3 amino acids: CASSDGSLGSYEQYF. CDR3 sequence (DNA): TGTGCCAGTAGTGACGGGTCACTCGGCTCCTACGAGCAGTACTTC.

The V and J genes are TRBV28 and TRBJ2-1; TRBD2 is a possible D gene (5 bases). The CDR3 has 14 amino acids. CDR1 MDHEN and CDR2 SYDVKM come from the germline V gene. Trimming took 8 bases from V and 4 from J, leaving 15 bases between them. The CDR3 bases are TGTGCCAGCGGGCGGGCACAAACTTACAATGAGCAGTTCTTC. It is translated as CASGRAQTYNEQFF.

As to this clone: One end of the junction is discordant with germline, which a read error may explain. The chain is built from TRBV5-1 and TRBJ1-3, with D unclear. The CDR3 length is 16 residues. CDR1 and CDR2 from the germline V gene are SGHRS and YFSETQ. Written as DNA, the CDR3 is TGCGCCAGCAGTTTGGATACCGGGTCCCCTGGAAACACCATATATTTT. This encodes CASSLDTGSPGNTIYF. The full variable domain, in which reference TRBV5-1 and TRBJ1-3 provide the parts outside the CDR3, is KAGVTQTPRYLIKTRGQQVTLSCSPISGHRSVSWYQQTPGQGLQFLFEYFSETQRNKGNFPGRFSGRQFSNSRSEMNVSTLELGDSALYLCASSLDTGSPGNTIYFGEGSWLTVV.